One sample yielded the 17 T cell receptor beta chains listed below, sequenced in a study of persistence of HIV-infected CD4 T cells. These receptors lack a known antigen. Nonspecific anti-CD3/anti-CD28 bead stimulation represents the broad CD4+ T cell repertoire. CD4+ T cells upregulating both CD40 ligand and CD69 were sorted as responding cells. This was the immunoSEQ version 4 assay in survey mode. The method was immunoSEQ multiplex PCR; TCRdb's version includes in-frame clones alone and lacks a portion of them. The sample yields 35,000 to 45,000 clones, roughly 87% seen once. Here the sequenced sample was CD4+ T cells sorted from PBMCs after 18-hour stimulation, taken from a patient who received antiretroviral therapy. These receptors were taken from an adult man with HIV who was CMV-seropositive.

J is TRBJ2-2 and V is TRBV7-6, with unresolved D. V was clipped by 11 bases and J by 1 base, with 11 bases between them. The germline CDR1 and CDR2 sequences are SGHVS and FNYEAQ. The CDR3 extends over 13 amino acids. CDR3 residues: CACKGRNTGELFF. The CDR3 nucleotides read TGTGCCTGTAAGGGAAGGAACACCGGGGAGCTGTTTTTT.

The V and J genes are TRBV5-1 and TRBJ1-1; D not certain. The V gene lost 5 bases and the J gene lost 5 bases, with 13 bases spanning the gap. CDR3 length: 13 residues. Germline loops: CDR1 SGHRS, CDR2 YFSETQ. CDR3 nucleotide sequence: TGCGCCAGCAGTTCGGACCGCCTAACTGAAGCTTTCTTT. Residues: CASSSDRLTEAFF.

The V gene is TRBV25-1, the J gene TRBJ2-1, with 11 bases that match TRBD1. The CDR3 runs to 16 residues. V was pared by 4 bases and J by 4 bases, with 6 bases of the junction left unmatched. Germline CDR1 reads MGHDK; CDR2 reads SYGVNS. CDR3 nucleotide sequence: TGTGCCAGCAGTGCGACCGGGACAGGGGGATACAATGAGCAGTTCTTC. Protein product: CASSATGTGGYNEQFF.

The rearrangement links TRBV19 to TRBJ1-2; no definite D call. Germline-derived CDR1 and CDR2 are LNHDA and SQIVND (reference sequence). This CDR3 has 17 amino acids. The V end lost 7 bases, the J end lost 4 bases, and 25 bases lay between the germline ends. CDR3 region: CASNALLRLEAVYGYTF. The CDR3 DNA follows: TGTGCCAGTAACGCTCTTCTCCGTCTAGAGGCAGTCTATGGCTACACCTTC.

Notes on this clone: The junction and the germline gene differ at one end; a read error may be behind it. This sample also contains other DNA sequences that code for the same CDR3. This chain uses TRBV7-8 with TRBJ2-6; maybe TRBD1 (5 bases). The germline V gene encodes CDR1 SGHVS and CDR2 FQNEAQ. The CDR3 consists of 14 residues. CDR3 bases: TGTGCCAGCAGGTCAGCCTCTGGGGCCAATGTCCTGACTTTC. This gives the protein CASRSASGANVLTF.

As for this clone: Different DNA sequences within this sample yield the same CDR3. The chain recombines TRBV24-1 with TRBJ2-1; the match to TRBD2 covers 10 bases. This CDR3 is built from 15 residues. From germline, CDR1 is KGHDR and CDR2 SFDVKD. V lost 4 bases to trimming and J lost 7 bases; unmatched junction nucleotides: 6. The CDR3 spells CATSDSSGRINEQFF. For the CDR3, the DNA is TGTGCCACCAGTGACAGTAGCGGGAGGATAAATGAGCAGTTCTTC.

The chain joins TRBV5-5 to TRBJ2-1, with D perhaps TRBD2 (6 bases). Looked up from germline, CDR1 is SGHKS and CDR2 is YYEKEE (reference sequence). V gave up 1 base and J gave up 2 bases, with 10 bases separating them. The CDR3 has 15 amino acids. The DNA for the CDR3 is TGTGCCAGCAGCTTGTCAGCGGGCCCCTACAATGAGCAGTTCTTC. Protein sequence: CASSLSAGPYNEQFF.

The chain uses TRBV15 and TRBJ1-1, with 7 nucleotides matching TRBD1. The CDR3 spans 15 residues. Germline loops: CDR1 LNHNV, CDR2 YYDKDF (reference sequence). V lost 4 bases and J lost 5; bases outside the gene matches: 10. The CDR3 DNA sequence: TGTGCCACCAGCACAGCGACCGCCAGGGGGACTGAAGCTTTCTTT. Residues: CATSTATARGTEAFF. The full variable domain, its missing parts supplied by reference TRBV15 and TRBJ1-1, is DAMVIQNPRYQVTQFGKPVTLSCSQTLNHNVMYWYQQKSSQAPKLLFHYYDKDFNNEADTPDNFQSRRPNTSFCFLDIRSPGLGDTAMYLCATSTATARGTEAFFGQGTRLTVV.

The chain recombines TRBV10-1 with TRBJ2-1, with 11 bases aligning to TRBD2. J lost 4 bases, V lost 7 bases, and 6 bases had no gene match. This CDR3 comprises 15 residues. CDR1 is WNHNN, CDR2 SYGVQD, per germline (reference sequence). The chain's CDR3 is CASMSGTSGYNEQFF. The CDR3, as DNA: TGCGCCAGCATGAGCGGGACTAGCGGATACAATGAGCAGTTCTTC.

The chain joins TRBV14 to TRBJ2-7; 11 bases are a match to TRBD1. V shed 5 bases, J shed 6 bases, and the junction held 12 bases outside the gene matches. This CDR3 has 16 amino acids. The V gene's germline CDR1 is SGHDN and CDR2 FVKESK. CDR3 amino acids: CASSKISGQGVREQYF. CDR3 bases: TGTGCCAGCAGCAAAATATCGGGACAGGGGGTCCGCGAGCAGTACTTC.

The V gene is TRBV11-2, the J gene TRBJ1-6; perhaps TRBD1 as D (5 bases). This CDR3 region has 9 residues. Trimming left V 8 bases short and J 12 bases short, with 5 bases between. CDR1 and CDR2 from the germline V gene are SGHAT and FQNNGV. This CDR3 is CASGGPLHF. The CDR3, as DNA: TGTGCCAGCGGGGGACCCCTCCACTTT. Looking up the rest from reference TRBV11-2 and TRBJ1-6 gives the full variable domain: EAGVAQSPRYKIIEKRQSVAFWCNPISGHATLYWYQQILGQGPKLLIQFQNNGVVDDSQLPKDRFSAERLKGVDSTLKIQPAKLEDSAVYLCASGGPLHFGNGTRLTVT.

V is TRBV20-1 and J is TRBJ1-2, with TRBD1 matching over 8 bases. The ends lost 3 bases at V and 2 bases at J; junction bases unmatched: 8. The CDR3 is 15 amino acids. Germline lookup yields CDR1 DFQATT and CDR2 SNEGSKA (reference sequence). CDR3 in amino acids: CSASSGTGKNYGYTF. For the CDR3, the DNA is TGCAGTGCTAGTTCGGGGACAGGAAAAAACTATGGCTACACCTTC.

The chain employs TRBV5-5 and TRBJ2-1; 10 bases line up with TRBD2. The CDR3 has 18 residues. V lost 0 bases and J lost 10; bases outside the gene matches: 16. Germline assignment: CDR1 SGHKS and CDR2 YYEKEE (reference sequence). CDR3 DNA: TGTGCCAGCAGCTTGGCGCCAGGGGGGACTAGCGCGGAAAGGGAGCAGTTCTTC. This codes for CASSLAPGGTSAEREQFF.

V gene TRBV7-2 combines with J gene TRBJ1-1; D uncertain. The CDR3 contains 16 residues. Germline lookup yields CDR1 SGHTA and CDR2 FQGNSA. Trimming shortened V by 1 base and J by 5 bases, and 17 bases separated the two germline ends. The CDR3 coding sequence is TGTGCCAGCAGCTTAGGTCAGGCGGCGGGTGGGACTGAAGCTTTCTTT. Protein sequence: CASSLGQAAGGTEAFF.

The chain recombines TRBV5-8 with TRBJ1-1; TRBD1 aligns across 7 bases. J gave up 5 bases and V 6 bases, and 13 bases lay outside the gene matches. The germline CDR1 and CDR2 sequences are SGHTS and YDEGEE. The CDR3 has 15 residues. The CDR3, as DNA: TGTGCCAGCAAATCGGAGGGGGCTGGGGAGACTGAAGCTTTCTTT. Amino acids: CASKSEGAGETEAFF.

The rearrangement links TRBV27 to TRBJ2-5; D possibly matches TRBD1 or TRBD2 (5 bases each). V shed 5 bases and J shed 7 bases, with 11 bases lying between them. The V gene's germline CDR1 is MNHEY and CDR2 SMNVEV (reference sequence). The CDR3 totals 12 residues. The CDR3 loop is CASSQGRGTQYF. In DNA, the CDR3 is TGTGCCAGCAGTCAGGGCCGGGGGACCCAGTACTTC.

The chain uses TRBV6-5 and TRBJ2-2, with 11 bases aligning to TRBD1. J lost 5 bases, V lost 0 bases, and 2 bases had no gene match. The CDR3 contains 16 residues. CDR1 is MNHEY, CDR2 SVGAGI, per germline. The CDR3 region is CASSYSGQGATGELFF. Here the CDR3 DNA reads TGTGCCAGCAGTTACTCCGGACAGGGGGCTACCGGGGAGCTGTTTTTT.